This entry lists 30 T cell receptor beta chains sequenced from one sample in a study of blood T cell repertoires in COVID-19. Generated by immunoSEQ multiplex PCR, the TCRdb table keeps only in-frame clones and is missing some. The sample consists of a few hundred thousand clones, about 86% of them appearing once. Material: peripheral blood. The receptors originated from a man between 45 and 60 years old with active or convalescent COVID-19.

This clone was seen only once. This CDR3 reads CASSWGTGEGQPQHF. The CDR3 DNA reads TGTGCCAGCAGCTGGGGGACAGGGGAGGGTCAGCCCCAGCATTTT. V usage is TRBV5-6 and J usage is TRBJ1-5; 10 bases are a match to TRBD1. Unmatched junction bases numbered 6, after V lost 3 bases and J lost 6 bases. Germline values: CDR1 SGHDT, CDR2 YYEEEE. The CDR3 totals 15 residues. Filled out from reference TRBV5-6 and TRBJ1-5, the complete variable domain reads DAGVTQSPTHLIKTRGQQVTLRCSPKSGHDTVSWYQQALGQGPQFIFQYYEEEERQRGNFPDRFSGHQFPNYSSELNVNALLLGDSALYLCASSWGTGEGQPQHFGDGTRLSIL.

The J gene is TRBJ2-7, the V gene TRBV6-2 or TRBV6-3; a possible D gene is TRBD1 (6 bases). Germline CDR1 reads MNHEY; CDR2 reads SVGEGT. V was pared by 0 bases and J by 7 bases, with 13 bases between. This CDR3 spans 14 amino acids. For the CDR3, the DNA is TGTGCCAGCAGTTACTCAAACAGGGATAGGGAGCAGTACTTC. This translates into CASSYSNRDREQYF.

This chain links TRBV18 with TRBJ2-1; no clear D gene. CDR3 length equals 15 residues. Trimming took 1 base from V and 0 from J, leaving 7 bases between them. From germline, CDR1 is KGHSH and CDR2 LQKENI. This CDR3 reads CASSPLTGSYNEQFF. The CDR3 DNA sequence: TGTGCCAGCTCACCACTCACCGGCTCCTACAATGAGCAGTTCTTC.

The sample holds many counts of this clone. The rearrangement links TRBV15 to TRBJ2-7; D possibly corresponds to TRBD2 (6 bases). The CDR3 loop spans 15 amino acids. The germline V gene encodes CDR1 LNHNV and CDR2 YYDKDF (reference sequence). Trimming left V 0 bases short and J 2 bases short, with 11 bases between. CDR3 DNA: TGTGCCACCAGCAGAGATTGGCGGGGCCCCTACGAGCAGTACTTC. Translated: CATSRDWRGPYEQYF.

The chain couples TRBV27 to TRBJ1-5; 7 nucleotides agree with TRBD1. J was trimmed by 3 bases and V by 2 bases; bases with no gene match: 7. This CDR3 region has 16 residues. Germline CDR1 MNHEY, CDR2 SMNVEV (reference sequence). Here the CDR3 DNA reads TGTGCCAGCAGTTTAATTGCAGGGGGATTCAATCAGCCCCAGCATTTT. This codes for CASSLIAGGFNQPQHF.

This clone was seen only once. V usage is TRBV9 and J usage is TRBJ2-2; 8 bases map to TRBD1. This CDR3 region has 15 residues. Germline V CDR1 and CDR2: SGDLS, YYNGEE. With V trimmed by 2 bases and J by 4 bases, 4 bases remained unmatched. The CDR3 protein is CASSVGTGRTGELFF. Here the CDR3 DNA reads TGTGCCAGCAGCGTGGGGACAGGACGCACCGGGGAGCTGTTTTTT.

This chain joins TRBV6-5 and TRBJ1-2, with D possibly TRBD1 on 6 matching bases. Trimming took off 6 bases at V and 5 bases at J, with 13 bases between the two ends. Germline CDR1 reads MNHEY; CDR2 reads SVGAGI. The CDR3 extends over 13 amino acids. CDR3 coding DNA: TGTGCCAGCAGCTCTACAGGGAAATATGGCTACACCTTC. This encodes CASSSTGKYGYTF.

This chain links TRBV7-9 with TRBJ1-1; 7 bases are a match to TRBD1. This CDR3 spans 15 amino acids. Germline V gives CDR1 SEHNR, CDR2 FQNEAQ (reference sequence). After removal of 4 bases from V and 2 bases from J, the junction contained 7 bases not matched to a gene. Written as DNA, the CDR3 is TGTGCCAGCAGCTCCTCCGGAGGGGGCAACACTGAAGCTTTCTTT. Translating gives CASSSSGGGNTEAFF.

This chain joins TRBV5-1 and TRBJ2-7; D not resolved. The germline V gene has CDR1 SGHRS and CDR2 YFSETQ. V lost 0 bases and J lost 2, with 9 bases in between. This CDR3 region has 14 residues. The CDR3 protein is CASSLGLLTYEQYF. The DNA of the CDR3 is TGCGCCAGCAGCTTGGGACTGCTCACCTACGAGCAGTACTTC.

The rearrangement links TRBV19 to TRBJ1-6, with TRBD1 matching 7 bases. Germline V gives CDR1 LNHDA, CDR2 SQIVND (reference sequence). The CDR3 length is 13 residues. V trimming: 9 bases; J trimming: 7 bases; junction bases outside the gene matches: 6. CDR3 sequence: CASAGTVNSPLHF. CDR3 DNA sequence: TGTGCCAGCGCTGGGACAGTGAATTCACCCCTCCACTTT.

The chain carries TRBV5-6 and TRBJ2-5; perhaps TRBD2 as D (6 bases). The CDR3 contains 14 residues. Per germline, CDR1 SGHDT and CDR2 YYEEEE. Between the trimmed V and J ends, which lost 1 base and 3 bases, there was a span of 10 bases. This chain's CDR3 is CASSLIPGEETQYF. DNA for the CDR3: TGTGCCAGCAGCTTGATCCCGGGGGAAGAGACCCAGTACTTC.

The chain links TRBV28 to TRBJ2-1, with D maybe TRBD1 (6 bases). This CDR3 region has 16 residues. Germline V CDR1 and CDR2: MDHEN, SYDVKM. The V end lost 5 bases, the J end lost 0 bases, and 14 bases lay between the germline ends. The CDR3 loop is CASSGLVGGSYNEQFF. In nucleotides, the CDR3 is TGTGCCAGCAGTGGCCTAGTAGGGGGCTCCTACAATGAGCAGTTCTTC. The full variable domain, in which reference TRBV28 and TRBJ2-1 provide the parts outside the CDR3, is DVKVTQSSRYLVKRTGEKVFLECVQDMDHENMFWYRQDPGLGLRLIYFSYDVKMKEKGDIPEGYSVSREKKERFSLILESASTNQTSMYLCASSGLVGGSYNEQFFGPGTRLTVL.

As regards this clone: The limits of the CDR3 on the DNA are not certain, so only TCRdb's listed CDR3 is given. The rearrangement uses TRBV6-5 and TRBJ1-5; the table assigns TRBD1, which was not confirmed against the DNA. Germline CDR1 MNHEY, CDR2 SVGAGI. The CDR3 adds up to 15 amino acids, both ends counted. The CDR3 loop is CASSSSTGINQPQHF.

The V call is TRBV10-3, the J call TRBJ2-7; tentatively, D is TRBD1 (6 bases). Germline CDR1 and CDR2: ENHRY and SYGVKD. Trimming removed 11 bases from V and 3 bases from J, with 14 bases in between. The CDR3 covers 12 residues. The CDR3 coding sequence is TGTGCCCTAAGGACAGCTTACTACGAGCAGTACTTC. Amino acid sequence: CALRTAYYEQYF.

The chain carries TRBV19 and TRBJ2-1, with 12 nucleotides matching TRBD2. V lost 6 bases, J lost 10 bases, and 4 bases stayed unmatched. CDR1 and CDR2 from the germline V gene are LNHDA and SQIVND (reference sequence). This CDR3 spans 13 amino acids. The CDR3 protein is CASSGLAGGEQFF. The CDR3 nucleotides read TGTGCCAGTAGCGGGCTAGCGGGAGGGGAGCAGTTCTTC.

This clone was seen only a few times. The CDR3 sequence: CASSLANSYTGELFF. CDR3 coding DNA: TGTGCCAGCAGCTTAGCGAACAGTTACACCGGGGAGCTGTTTTTT. The chain joins TRBV7-9 to TRBJ2-2; D gene ambiguous. The V and J ends lost 0 bases and 3 bases respectively, with 8 bases between them. From germline, CDR1 is SEHNR and CDR2 FQNEAQ (reference sequence). There are 15 residues in the CDR3.

This rearrangement joins TRBV4-1 to TRBJ2-3; 9 positions match TRBD2. Germline CDR1 MGHRA, CDR2 YSYEKL. V shed 1 base and J 5 bases; nucleotides not matched to a gene: 4. The CDR3 runs to 15 residues. The CDR3 protein is CASSQGVAGEDTQYF. In DNA form, the CDR3 reads TGCGCCAGCAGCCAAGGGGTAGCGGGGGAAGATACGCAGTATTTT.

The chain is built from TRBV6-5 and TRBJ2-7, with TRBD1 matching over 10 bases. This CDR3 comprises 13 residues. The trim removed 5 bases at V and 6 bases at J, leaving 4 bases unmatched. The V gene's germline CDR1 is MNHEY and CDR2 SVGAGI. The CDR3: CASSPTGGGEQYF. For the CDR3, the DNA is TGTGCCAGCAGTCCGACAGGGGGCGGCGAGCAGTACTTC.

The chain is built from TRBV3-1 (or the pseudogene TRBV3-2) and TRBJ1-2; no clear D gene. The V end lost 1 base, the J end lost 8 bases, and 8 bases lay between the germline ends. Germline CDR1 and CDR2: LGHDT and YNNKEL (reference sequence). This CDR3 comprises 12 residues. CDR3 in DNA: TGTGCCAGCAGCCAAGTTTCCGGGGGCTACACCTTC. Translation gives CASSQVSGGYTF.

The V call is TRBV6-2 or TRBV6-3, the J call TRBJ2-4; D is possibly TRBD1 (5 bases). Between the trimmed V and J ends, which lost 0 bases and 1 base, there was a span of 7 bases. The germline V gene encodes CDR1 MNHEY and CDR2 SVGEGT. This CDR3 has 15 residues. The CDR3 nucleotides are TGTGCCAGCAGTTACTCTCGACAGGCCAAAAACATTCAGTACTTC. It encodes CASSYSRQAKNIQYF.

In its sample, this clone was seen once. The gene calls are TRBV28 and TRBJ2-3; weak D call: TRBD1 (7 bases). This CDR3 has 15 residues. With 5 bases removed from V and 8 bases from J, the gap between germline ends came to 20 bases. Germline CDR1 and CDR2: MDHEN and SYDVKM. This chain's CDR3 is CASSRDFTKGATQYF. The CDR3 DNA reads as TGTGCCAGCAGTCGGGACTTCACCAAGGGGGCTACGCAGTATTTT. The variable domain in full, completed from reference TRBV28 and TRBJ2-3, reads DVKVTQSSRYLVKRTGEKVFLECVQDMDHENMFWYRQDPGLGLRLIYFSYDVKMKEKGDIPEGYSVSREKKERFSLILESASTNQTSMYLCASSRDFTKGATQYFGPGTRLTVL.

The gene calls are TRBV9 and TRBJ1-1; a weak D match, TRBD1 (5 bases). CDR1 and CDR2 from the germline V gene are SGDLS and YYNGEE. V lost 5 bases and J lost 1, with 9 bases in between. This CDR3 has 13 residues. CDR3: CASSMGRNTEAFF. CDR3 bases: TGTGCCAGCAGTATGGGGCGGAACACTGAAGCTTTCTTT.

The chain is built from TRBV3-1 (or the pseudogene TRBV3-2) and TRBJ2-5, with 8 bases lining up with TRBD2. This CDR3 is 15 amino acids long. The germline gives CDR1 LGHDT, CDR2 YNNKEL (reference sequence). Trimming took 4 bases from V and 5 from J; bases not matched to a gene: 9. The CDR3 DNA follows: TGTGCCAGCAGCCCCGGGGGGGGGTCCGGGGAGACCCAGTACTTC. It encodes CASSPGGGSGETQYF.

The chain employs TRBV18 and TRBJ1-1; 7 positions match TRBD1. CDR1 is KGHSH, CDR2 LQKENI, per germline. J gave up 1 base and V 3 bases, and 5 bases lay outside the gene matches. The CDR3 covers 15 residues. In DNA, the CDR3 is TGTGCCAGCTCACCCACACAGGGGCCGAACACTGAAGCTTTCTTT. Protein product: CASSPTQGPNTEAFF.

The gene calls are TRBV5-6 and TRBJ2-3; a weak D match, TRBD1 (6 bases). The V end lost 2 bases, the J end lost 2 bases, and 12 bases lay between the germline ends. Germline loops: CDR1 SGHDT, CDR2 YYEEEE. CDR3 length equals 15 residues. The CDR3 nucleotides read TGTGCCAGCAGCTTTAACCAGGGGTACACAGATACGCAGTATTTT. Translated, it gives CASSFNQGYTDTQYF. The entire variable domain, with the rest obtained from reference TRBV5-6 and TRBJ2-3, is as follows: DAGVTQSPTHLIKTRGQQVTLRCSPKSGHDTVSWYQQALGQGPQFIFQYYEEEERQRGNFPDRFSGHQFPNYSSELNVNALLLGDSALYLCASSFNQGYTDTQYFGPGTRLTVL.

The chain recombines TRBV3-1 (or the pseudogene TRBV3-2) with TRBJ1-4, with a tentative D call TRBD1 (6 bases). Germline V gene sequence: CDR1 LGHDT, CDR2 YNNKEL (reference sequence). CDR3 length: 16 residues. V gave up 4 bases and J gave up 8 bases, with 20 bases separating them. This CDR3 reads CASSRGMDSWGEKLFF. The DNA of the CDR3 is TGTGCCAGCAGCCGGGGTATGGACAGTTGGGGGGAAAAACTGTTTTTT.

This clone was picked up a small number of times. V usage is TRBV19 and J usage is TRBJ1-1; maybe TRBD1 (5 bases). V was pared by 1 base and J by 3 bases, with 9 bases between. The CDR3 is made up of 14 amino acids. Germline loops: CDR1 LNHDA, CDR2 SQIVND (reference sequence). For the CDR3, the DNA is TGTGCCAGTAGTATAGGCGCAGGGCACACTGAAGCTTTCTTT. This sequence encodes CASSIGAGHTEAFF. The whole variable domain, remainder taken from reference TRBV19 and TRBJ1-1, is DGGITQSPKYLFRKEGQNVTLSCEQNLNHDAMYWYRQDPGQGLRLIYYSQIVNDFQKGDIAEGYSVSREKKESFPLTVTSAQKNPTAFYLCASSIGAGHTEAFFGQGTRLTVV.

The genes are TRBV4-3 and TRBJ2-3; D unresolved. The germline V gene encodes CDR1 LGHNA and CDR2 YSLEER. There are 14 residues in the CDR3. Deletions cut 3 bases from V and 3 bases from J, with 10 bases between. The CDR3 protein is CASSQALRTDTQYF. The DNA of the CDR3 is TGCGCCAGCAGCCAGGCCCTCCGAACAGATACGCAGTATTTT.

The chain combines TRBV7-2 with TRBJ2-1, with TRBD2 identical over 7 bases. Trimming removed 4 bases from V and 0 bases from J; junction bases left unmatched: 12. There are 18 residues in the CDR3. The germline gives CDR1 SGHTA, CDR2 FQGNSA. In DNA, the CDR3 is TGTGCCAGCAGCTCCCTAGTAAGCGGGGTGAGCTCCTACAATGAGCAGTTCTTC. This codes for CASSSLVSGVSSYNEQFF.

The chain recombines TRBV19 with TRBJ1-2; TRBD1 might be the D (6 bases). This CDR3 contains 16 residues. Trimming cost V 6 bases and J 0 bases, with 17 bases left between them. CDR1 and CDR2 from the germline V gene are LNHDA and SQIVND (reference sequence). The CDR3 DNA sequence: TGTGCCAGTAGAAAGGGGGGGGATCCTCCTAACTATGGCTACACCTTC. This gives the protein CASRKGGDPPNYGYTF.